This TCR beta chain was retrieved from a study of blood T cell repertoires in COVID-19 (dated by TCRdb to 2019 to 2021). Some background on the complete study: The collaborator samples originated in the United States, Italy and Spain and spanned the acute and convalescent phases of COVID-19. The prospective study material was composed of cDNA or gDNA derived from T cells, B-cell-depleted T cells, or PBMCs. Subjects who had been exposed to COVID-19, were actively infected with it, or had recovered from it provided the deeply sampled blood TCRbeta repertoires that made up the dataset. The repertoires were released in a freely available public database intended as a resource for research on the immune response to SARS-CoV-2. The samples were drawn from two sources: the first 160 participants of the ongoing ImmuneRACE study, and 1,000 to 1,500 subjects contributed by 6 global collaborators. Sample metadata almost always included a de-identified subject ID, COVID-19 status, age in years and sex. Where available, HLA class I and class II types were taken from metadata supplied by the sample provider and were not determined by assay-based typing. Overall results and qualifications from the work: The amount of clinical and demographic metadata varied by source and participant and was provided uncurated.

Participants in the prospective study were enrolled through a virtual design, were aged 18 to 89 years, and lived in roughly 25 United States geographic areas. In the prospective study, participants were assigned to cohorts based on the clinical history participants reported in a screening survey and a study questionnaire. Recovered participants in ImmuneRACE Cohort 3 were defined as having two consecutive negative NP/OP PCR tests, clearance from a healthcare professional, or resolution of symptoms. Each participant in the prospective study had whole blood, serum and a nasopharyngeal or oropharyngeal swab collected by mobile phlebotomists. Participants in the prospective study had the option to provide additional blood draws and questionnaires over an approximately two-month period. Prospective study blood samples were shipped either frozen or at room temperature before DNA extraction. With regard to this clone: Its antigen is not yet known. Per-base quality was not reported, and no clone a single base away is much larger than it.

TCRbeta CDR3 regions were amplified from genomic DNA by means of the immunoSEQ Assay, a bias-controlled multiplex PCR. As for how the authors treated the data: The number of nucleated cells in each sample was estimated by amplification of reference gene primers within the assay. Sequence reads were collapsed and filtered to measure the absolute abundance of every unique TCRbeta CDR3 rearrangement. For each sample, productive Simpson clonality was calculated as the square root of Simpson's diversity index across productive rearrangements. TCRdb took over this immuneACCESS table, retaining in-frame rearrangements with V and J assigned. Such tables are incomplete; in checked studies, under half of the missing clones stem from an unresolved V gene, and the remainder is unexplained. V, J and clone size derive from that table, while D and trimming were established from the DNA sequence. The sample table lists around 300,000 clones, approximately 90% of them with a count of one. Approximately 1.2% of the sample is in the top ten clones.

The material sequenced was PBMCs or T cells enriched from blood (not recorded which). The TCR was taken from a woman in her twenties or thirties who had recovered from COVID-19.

The CDR3 region has the sequence CAISGTSGARQFF. The base sequence is TGTGCCATCAGTGGGACTAGCGGTGCAAGGCAGTTCTTC. The sequence links TRBV10-3 to TRBJ2-1, with 10 bases in between that match TRBD2. From the germline V gene, CDR1 is ENHRY and CDR2 is SYGVKD. V lost 4 bases and J lost 12 bases, and the count of bases not matched to a germline gene is 6. The CDR3 has 13 amino acids, counting the end cysteine and phenylalanine. Of all the DNA, just the CDR3 is kept, 39 bases in frame from base 1.